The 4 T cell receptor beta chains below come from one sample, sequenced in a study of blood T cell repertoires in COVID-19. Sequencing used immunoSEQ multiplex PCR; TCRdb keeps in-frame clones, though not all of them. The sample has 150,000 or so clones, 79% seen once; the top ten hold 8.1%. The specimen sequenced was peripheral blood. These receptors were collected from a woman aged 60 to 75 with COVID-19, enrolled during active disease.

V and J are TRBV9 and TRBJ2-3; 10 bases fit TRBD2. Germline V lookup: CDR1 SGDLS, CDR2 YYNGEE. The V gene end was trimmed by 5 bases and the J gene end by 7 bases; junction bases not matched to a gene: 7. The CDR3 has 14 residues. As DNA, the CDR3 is TGTGCCAGCAGTGAAGCGGGGGGGCTTAATACGCAGTATTTT. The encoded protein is CASSEAGGLNTQYF.

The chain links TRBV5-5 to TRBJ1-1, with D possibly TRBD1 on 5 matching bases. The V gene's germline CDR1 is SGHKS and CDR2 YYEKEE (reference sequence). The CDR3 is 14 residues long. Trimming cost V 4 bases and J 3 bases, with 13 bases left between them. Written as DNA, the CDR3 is TGTGCCAGCAGCCCCGGTGTAGGGGACACTGAAGCTTTCTTT. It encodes CASSPGVGDTEAFF.

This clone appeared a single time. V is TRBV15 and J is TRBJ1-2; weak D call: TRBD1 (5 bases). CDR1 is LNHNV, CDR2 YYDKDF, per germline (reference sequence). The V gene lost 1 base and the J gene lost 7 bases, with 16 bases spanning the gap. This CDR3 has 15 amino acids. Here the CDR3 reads CATSRGRARGGGYTF. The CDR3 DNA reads TGTGCCACCAGCAGAGGAAGGGCAAGGGGTGGTGGCTACACCTTC.

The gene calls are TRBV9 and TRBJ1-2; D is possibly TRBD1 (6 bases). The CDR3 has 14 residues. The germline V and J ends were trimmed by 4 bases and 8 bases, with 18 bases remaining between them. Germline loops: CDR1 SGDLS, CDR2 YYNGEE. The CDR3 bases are TGTGCCAGCAGCTTTAAAACAGGGCCTTGGGGCTACACCTTC. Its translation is CASSFKTGPWGYTF.